This record concerns one T cell receptor beta chain sequence. Per the authors' pipeline: Amplification from reference gene primers served as the basis for estimated nucleated cell counts. The table came from immunoSEQ multiplex PCR; TCRdb's copy has only in-frame clones and leaves some out. D and trimming come from the DNA, and the V and J calls and clone size come from that table. The sample has 250,000 or so clones; around 91% are singletons. The sample originates from a study of blood T cell repertoires in COVID-19. Study summary: COVID-19 samples from acute and convalescent phases originated in the United States, Italy and Spain. Sample material is recorded as cDNA or gDNA derived from T cells, B-cell-depleted T cells, or PBMCs.

The origin of this receptor is a woman between 55 and 75 years old with COVID-19, enrolled during active disease. The material sequenced was peripheral blood.

Here the CDR3 DNA reads TGTGCCAGCAGCTTAGGATCGGGGTTGGTGACCCAGTACTTC. Encoded protein: CASSLGSGLVTQYF. The chain has TRBV11-2 and TRBJ2-5, with D possibly TRBD2 on 5 matching bases. V was clipped by 1 base and J by 7 bases, with 13 bases between them. The CDR3 has 14 residues. Per germline, CDR1 SGHAT and CDR2 FQNNGV.